This record looks at one TCR beta chain sequence and its context. The data derive from a study of graft-versus-host responses after intestinal transplantation. As for the study in general: Transplant types were multivisceral, liver-intestinal, or isolated intestinal. Induction with anti-thymocyte globulin, then tacrolimus and steroids for about 3 years, was given to all recipients.

Germline V gene lookup returns CDR1 LGHNT and CDR2 FRNRAP. The V end lost 6 bases, the J end lost 10 bases, and 8 bases lay between the germline ends. The CDR3 covers 10 residues. Sequenced by immunoSEQ multiplex PCR; TCRdb stores in-frame clones only, minus some. This table has about 25,000 clones, approximately 95% appearing once. The source was PBMCs, collected 156 days after intestinal transplant. This TCR derives from a human patient who received an intestinal transplant, so some T cells may come from the graft donor. V and J are TRBV12-5 and TRBJ2-3, with D uncertain. The CDR3 region has the DNA TGTGCTAGTGGCTCTGGAGCGCAGTATTTT. Its translation: CASGSGAQYF. The whole variable domain, remainder taken from reference TRBV12-5 and TRBJ2-3, is DARVTQTPRHKVTEMGQEVTMRCQPILGHNTVFWYRQTMMQGLELLAYFRNRAPLDDSGMPKDRFSAEMPDATLATLKIQPSEPRDSAVYFCASGSGAQYFGPGTRLTVL.